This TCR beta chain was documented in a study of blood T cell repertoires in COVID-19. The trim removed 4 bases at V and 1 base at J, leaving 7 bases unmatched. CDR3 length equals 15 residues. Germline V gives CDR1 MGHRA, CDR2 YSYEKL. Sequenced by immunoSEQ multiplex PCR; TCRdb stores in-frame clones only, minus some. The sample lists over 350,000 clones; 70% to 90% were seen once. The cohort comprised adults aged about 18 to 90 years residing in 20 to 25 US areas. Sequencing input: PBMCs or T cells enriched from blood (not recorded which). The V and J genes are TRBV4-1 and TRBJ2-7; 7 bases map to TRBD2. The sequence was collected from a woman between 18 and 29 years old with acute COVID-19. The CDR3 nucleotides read TGCGCCAGCAGCCGTAGCAAGCGGGGTTCCTACGAGCAGTACTTC. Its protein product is CASSRSKRGSYEQYF.